These 17 T cell receptor beta chains were sequenced from one sample in a study of human T cells and chemical hapten exposure. Sample time point: patch test 1, 2 weeks after DPC sensitization. Treatment of the sample: therapeutic diphenylcyclopropenone sensitization with weekly scalp DPC. TCRdb recomputed calls from the RACE reads with MiXCR, one row per CDR3 protein. The sample has tens of thousands of distinct CDR3 sequences; roughly 10% are singletons. The material sequenced was whole blood, taken in connection with sensitization to the hapten diphenylcyclopropenone (DPC). The receptors derive from a man in his forties with alopecia areata. Some clones in this sample may be carry-over from other donors' samples.

This rearrangement joins TRBV4-2 to TRBJ2-5; maybe TRBD2 (5 bases). CDR3 size: 16 residues. CDR1 is LGHNA, CDR2 YNFKEQ, per germline. Trimming cost V 0 bases and J 4 bases, with 15 bases left between them. CDR3 loop: CASSQDGDSRGETQYF. The CDR3 DNA reads TGTGCCAGCAGCCAAGATGGGGATAGCCGGGGAGAGACCCAGTACTTC.

This clonotype was counted only a few times. This sequence joins TRBV7-9 and TRBJ2-2; the D gene is possibly TRBD2 (6 bases). The germline V and J ends were trimmed by 5 bases and 1 base, with 14 bases remaining between them. Germline loops: CDR1 SEHNR, CDR2 FQNEAQ (reference sequence). This CDR3 is built from 16 residues. In DNA form, the CDR3 reads TGTGCCAGCAGCGGAGGGTGGTATCAGAACACCGGGGAGCTGTTTTTT. Amino acids: CASSGGWYQNTGELFF.

As regards this clonotype: Since a much larger clone is just one base distant, this may be a read error. The chain combines TRBV5-1 with TRBJ1-1; D is uncertain. This CDR3 has 13 amino acids. The germline gives CDR1 SGHRS, CDR2 YFSETQ. CDR3 amino acids: CAGSFSENTEAFF. CDR3 in DNA: TGCGCCGGCAGCTTTAGCGAAAACACTGAAGCTTTCTTT.

This clonotype was picked up many times. CDR3 in DNA: TGCGCCAGCAGCCGGGACAGGGGGTACCAAGAGACCCAGTACTTC. Translated: CASSRDRGYQETQYF. V usage is TRBV5-1 and J usage is TRBJ2-5, with 11 nucleotides matching TRBD1. The germline gives CDR1 SGHRS, CDR2 YFSETQ. The junction had 2 bases not matched to a gene; V was cut back by 4 bases and J by 0 bases. The CDR3 sequence is 15 residues long.

This clonotype was picked up a small number of times. The CDR3: CASSVPAGSQYF. The CDR3 bases are TGTGCCAGCTCCGTGCCGGCGGGATCCCAGTACTTC. This chain joins TRBV18 and TRBJ2-7; the D gene is possibly TRBD2 (6 bases). The CDR3 sequence is 12 residues long. Germline CDR1 KGHSH, CDR2 LQKENI. The ends were cut back, 6 bases at V and 10 bases at J, with 16 bases in the middle.

The CDR3 loop is CASSLRGLAGGNEQFF. The CDR3 nucleotides are TGTGCCAGCAGTTTAAGAGGACTAGCGGGAGGCAATGAGCAGTTCTTC. V is TRBV12-3 or TRBV12-4 and J is TRBJ2-1; 14 bases align to TRBD2. The V segment lost 2 bases and the J segment 6 bases; nucleotides outside the gene matches: 3. This CDR3 region has 16 residues.

The chain combines TRBV20-1 with TRBJ1-1; D is perhaps TRBD1 (5 bases). This CDR3 has 13 residues. Germline CDR1 reads DFQATT; CDR2 reads SNEGSKA (reference sequence). Trimming stripped 4 bases from V and 0 bases from J, with 9 bases between. As DNA, the CDR3 is TGCAGTGCTACGGGACTCCTGAACACTGAAGCTTTCTTT. This encodes CSATGLLNTEAFF.

This clonotype has just a few counts. V and J are TRBV6-6 and TRBJ2-1; weak D call: TRBD2 (6 bases). Germline CDR1 and CDR2: MNHNY and SVGAGI (reference sequence). Between the trimmed V and J ends, which lost 2 bases and 8 bases, there was a span of 10 bases. The CDR3 length is 13 residues. CDR3 DNA sequence: TGTGCCAGCAGTTACCAAGCGGGCGATGAGCAGTTCTTC. As protein: CASSYQAGDEQFF.

The rearrangement uses TRBV28 and TRBJ1-4; TRBD1 matches 7 bases. The CDR3 totals 15 residues. J lost 8 bases, V lost 6 bases, and 12 bases had no gene match. CDR1 MDHEN and CDR2 SYDVKM come from the germline V gene. This CDR3 is CASSPYRGAGEKLFF. CDR3 in DNA: TGTGCCAGCAGCCCCTACAGGGGCGCAGGGGAAAAACTGTTTTTT.

This clonotype was recorded a few times. The chain couples TRBV6-6 to TRBJ2-3, with D perhaps being TRBD1 or TRBD2 (6 bases each). The germline V gene encodes CDR1 MNHNY and CDR2 SVGAGI (reference sequence). V dropped 8 bases and J dropped 0 bases, with 15 bases sitting between them. The CDR3 is 15 amino acids. CDR3 nucleotides: TGTGCCAGCCGAACGGGGGCAGGGAGCACAGATACGCAGTATTTT. As protein: CASRTGAGSTDTQYF.

This clonotype was observed many times. This rearrangement joins TRBV7-9 to TRBJ2-3, with 10 bases identical to TRBD2. In germline, CDR1 is SEHNR, CDR2 FQNEAQ (reference sequence). The V and J ends lost 7 bases and 6 bases, in that order; junction bases with no gene match: 25. The CDR3 loop spans 20 amino acids. CDR3 amino acids: CASTLRAGLAIQQSADTQYF. The CDR3 nucleotides read TGTGCCAGCACCCTCCGAGCGGGACTAGCGATCCAACAGTCCGCGGATACGCAGTATTTT.

This clonotype was detected a few times. This sequence joins TRBV6-2 or TRBV6-3 and TRBJ1-5; perhaps TRBD1 as D (6 bases). From germline, CDR1 is MNHEY and CDR2 SVGEGT. V lost 6 bases and J lost 7, with 19 bases in between. The CDR3 is made up of 15 amino acids. The CDR3 loop is CASRFLWGAEQPQHF. The CDR3 DNA follows: TGTGCCAGCAGGTTCCTATGGGGGGCGGAGCAGCCCCAGCATTTT.

There are a few counts of this clonotype. The chain combines TRBV14 with TRBJ1-2, with D possibly matching TRBD1 (5 bases). Deletions cut 0 bases from V and 8 bases from J, with 19 bases between. Germline CDR1 reads SGHDN; CDR2 reads FVKESK. The CDR3 has 16 residues. In DNA, the CDR3 is TGTGCCAGCAGCCAAGATCATATCGGGGCAGATCGAGGCTACACCTTC. This translates into CASSQDHIGADRGYTF.

This clonotype was detected once. The chain has TRBV18 and TRBJ2-3; D may be TRBD1 (5 bases). The CDR3 spans 16 residues. The germline gives CDR1 KGHSH, CDR2 LQKENI. V was clipped by 0 bases and J by 0 bases, with 10 bases between them. CDR3 coding DNA: TGTGCCAGCTCACCACCAGCCAGGGCTAGCACAGATACGCAGTATTTT. Translation gives CASSPPARASTDTQYF.

This clonotype turned up a few times. The rearrangement joins TRBV3-1 to TRBJ2-4; 10 nucleotides align to TRBD2. Unmatched junction bases numbered 13, after V lost 2 bases and J lost 3 bases. The V gene's germline CDR1 is LGHDT and CDR2 YNNKEL (reference sequence). CDR3 length equals 19 residues. CDR3 nucleotides: TGTGCCAGCAGCCAACAAACCATCGGGACTAGCGAGGACAAAAACATTCAGTACTTC. Its protein is CASSQQTIGTSEDKNIQYF.

This clonotype was recorded at least ten times. The chain combines TRBV5-1 with TRBJ2-5; maybe TRBD2 (6 bases). V lost 0 bases to trimming and J lost 2 bases, with 11 bases between them. The germline V gene encodes CDR1 SGHRS and CDR2 YFSETQ. The CDR3 loop spans 15 amino acids. The CDR3 DNA follows: TGCGCCAGCAGCTTGGACAGCGGGTGGCAAGAGACCCAGTACTTC. Translation gives CASSLDSGWQETQYF.

This clonotype has at least ten counts. This chain joins TRBV3-1 and TRBJ2-3, with 8 bases aligning to TRBD2. The CDR3 extends over 15 amino acids. V lost 3 bases to trimming and J lost 4 bases; unmatched junction nucleotides: 6. Germline-derived CDR1 and CDR2 are LGHDT and YNNKEL (reference sequence). The CDR3 loop is CASSHTTSGSDTQYF. The CDR3 DNA reads as TGTGCCAGCAGCCACACCACTAGCGGTTCAGATACGCAGTATTTT.